In this sample, the clone carrying this TCR beta chain turned up many times. Antigen: not known. The entry originates in a study of T cell clonality in common variable immunodeficiency. Overall study findings and caveats: Authors noted CVID clonality's cause needs subpopulation repertoire sequencing.

Caucasian heritage predominated among both patients and controls. CVID and control samples used equivalent genomic DNA input. Sequencing was performed with immunoSEQ multiplex PCR; in TCRdb, only in-frame clones are kept and a portion is missing. The sample holds about 34,000 clones, and no clone turns up only once. Sequencing was performed on peripheral blood mononuclear cells. The receptor comes from a person aged 18 to 75 in good health.

The part of the CDR3 DNA that was read is TGCAGTGCTAGGGACAGGGGGTTGGGCAATCAGCCC. Its protein is CSARDRGLGNQP. The full CDR3 is CSARDRGLGNQPQHF. The V and J genes are TRBV20-1 and TRBJ1-5, with 10 bases identical to TRBD1. The sequenced fragment ends 3 residues before the CDR3 boundary, so the rest is inferred from the germline J gene. The CDR3 covers 15 residues. The junction had 4 bases not matched to a gene; V was cut back by 3 bases and J by 2 bases. Germline V gene lookup returns CDR1 DFQATT and CDR2 SNEGSKA (reference sequence).